This T cell receptor beta chain derives from a study of T-cell memory formation after mild COVID-19. General study points: Clones contracting across day 15 to 85 had a balanced CD4/CD8 profile; later expanding clones leaned CD4+.

Germline trimming cut 6 bases from V and 4 bases from J; bases unmatched to any gene: 7. Germline V gene data show CDR1 as SQVTM and CDR2 as ANQGSEA. The CDR3 is 13 amino acids. This clonotype was counted a few times. Its antigen remains unidentified. TCRdb reprocessed the 5' RACE reads with MiXCR, giving one entry per CDR3 protein. The sample carries some 310,000 distinct CDR3 sequences, 20% to 25% recorded once. This receptor was identified in a young man who had mild COVID-19 (a few samples of this study predate the infection). Cell type and time point are not known. The rearrangement links TRBV29-1 to TRBJ2-7, with 9 bases fitting TRBD1. The source material was PBMCs or a T cell subset sorted from them (not recorded which). The CDR3 spells CSVLQGARYEQYF. In DNA form, the CDR3 reads TGCAGCGTCCTACAGGGGGCGCGGTACGAGCAGTACTTC.